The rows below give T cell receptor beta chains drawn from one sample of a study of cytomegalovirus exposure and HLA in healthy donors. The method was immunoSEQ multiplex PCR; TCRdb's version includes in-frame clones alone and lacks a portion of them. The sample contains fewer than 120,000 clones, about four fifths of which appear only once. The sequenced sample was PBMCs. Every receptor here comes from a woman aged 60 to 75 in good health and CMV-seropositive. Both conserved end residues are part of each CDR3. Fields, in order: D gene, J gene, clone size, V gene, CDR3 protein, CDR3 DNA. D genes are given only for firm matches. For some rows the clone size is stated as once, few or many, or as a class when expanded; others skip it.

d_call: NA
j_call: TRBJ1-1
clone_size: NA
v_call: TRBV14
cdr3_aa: CASSQGDLKAFF
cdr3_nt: TGTGCCAGCAGCCAGGGAGATTTGAAAGCTTTCTTT

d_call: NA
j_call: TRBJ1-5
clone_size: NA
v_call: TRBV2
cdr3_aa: CASSEGAGYNQPQHF
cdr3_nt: TGTGCCAGCAGTGAGGGGGCAGGTTACAATCAGCCCCAGCATTTT

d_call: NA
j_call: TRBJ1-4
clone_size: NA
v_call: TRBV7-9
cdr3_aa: CASSLIAIDEKLFF
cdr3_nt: TGTGCCAGCAGCTTAATAGCGATTGATGAAAAACTGTTTTTT

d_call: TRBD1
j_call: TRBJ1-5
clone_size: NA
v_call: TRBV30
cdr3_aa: CAWSLTGNQPQHF
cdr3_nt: TGTGCCTGGAGCCTGACAGGGAATCAGCCCCAGCATTTT

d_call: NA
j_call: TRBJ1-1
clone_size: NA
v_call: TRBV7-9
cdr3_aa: CASSLGLTVTRGEAFF
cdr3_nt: TGTGCCAGCAGCTTAGGCCTCACAGTAACGCGTGGTGAAGCTTTCTTT

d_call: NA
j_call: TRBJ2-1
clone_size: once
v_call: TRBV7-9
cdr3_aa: CASSGNGGGSRYEQFF
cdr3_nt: TGTGCCAGCAGCGGTAACGGGGGCGGGAGTAGGTATGAGCAGTTCTTC

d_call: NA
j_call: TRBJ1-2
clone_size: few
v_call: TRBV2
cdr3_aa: CASSEPFNYGYTF
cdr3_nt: TGTGCCAGCAGTGAACCCTTTAACTATGGCTACACCTTC

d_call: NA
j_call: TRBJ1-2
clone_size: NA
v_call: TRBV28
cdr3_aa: CASSLAGFGGYTF
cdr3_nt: TGTGCCAGCAGCCTGGCCGGGTTCGGCGGCTACACCTTC

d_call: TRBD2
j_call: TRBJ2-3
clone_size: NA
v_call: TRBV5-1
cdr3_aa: CASSTGTSGKVDTQYF
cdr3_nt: TGCGCCAGCAGCACCGGGACTAGCGGGAAGGTAGATACGCAGTATTTT

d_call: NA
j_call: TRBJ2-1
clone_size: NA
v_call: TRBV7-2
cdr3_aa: CASSSHFPTYNEQFF
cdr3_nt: TGTGCCAGCAGCTCCCACTTCCCGACTTACAATGAGCAGTTCTTC

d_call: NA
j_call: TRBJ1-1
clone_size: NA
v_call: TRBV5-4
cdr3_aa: CASSLKEQGNTEAFF
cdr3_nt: TGTGCCAGCAGCTTGAAAGAACAGGGAAACACTGAAGCTTTCTTT

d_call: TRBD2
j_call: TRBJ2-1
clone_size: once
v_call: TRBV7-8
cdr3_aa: CASSLGAGTSGWVEQFF
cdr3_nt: TGTGCCAGCAGCTTAGGAGCCGGGACTAGTGGGTGGGTTGAGCAGTTCTTC

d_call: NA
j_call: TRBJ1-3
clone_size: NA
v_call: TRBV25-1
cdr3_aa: CASSPTSSGNTIYF
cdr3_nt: TGTGCCAGCAGTCCTACCTCCTCTGGAAACACCATATATTTT

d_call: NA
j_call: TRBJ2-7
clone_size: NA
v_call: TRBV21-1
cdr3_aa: CASSTLIAGGPNEQYF
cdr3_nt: TGTGCCAGCAGCACTCTCATAGCGGGAGGGCCGAACGAGCAGTACTTC

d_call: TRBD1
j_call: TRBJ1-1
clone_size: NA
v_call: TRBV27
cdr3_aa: CASSSRTGGTEAFF
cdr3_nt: TGTGCCAGCAGTTCAAGGACAGGGGGCACTGAAGCTTTCTTT

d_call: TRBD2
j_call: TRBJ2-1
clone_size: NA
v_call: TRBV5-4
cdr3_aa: CASSQGLAGGSYNEQFF
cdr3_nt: TGTGCCAGCAGCCAGGGACTAGCGGGAGGGTCCTACAATGAGCAGTTCTTC

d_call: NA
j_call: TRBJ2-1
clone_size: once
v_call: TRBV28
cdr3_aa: CASSPNRDNEQFF
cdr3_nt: TGTGCCAGCAGTCCAAACCGGGACAATGAGCAGTTCTTC

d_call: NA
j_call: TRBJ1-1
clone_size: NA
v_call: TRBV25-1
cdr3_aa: CASSEFGGEAFF
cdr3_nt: TGTGCCAGCAGTGAATTCGGAGGTGAAGCTTTCTTT

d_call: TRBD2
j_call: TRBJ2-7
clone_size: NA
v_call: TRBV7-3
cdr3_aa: CASSLSAGGVYEQYF
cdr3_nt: TGTGCCAGCAGCTTATCGGCGGGAGGGGTCTACGAGCAGTACTTC

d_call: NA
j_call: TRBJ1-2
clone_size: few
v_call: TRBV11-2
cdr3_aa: CASSSYRDGGYTF
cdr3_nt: TGTGCCAGCAGCTCATACAGGGATGGTGGCTACACCTTC

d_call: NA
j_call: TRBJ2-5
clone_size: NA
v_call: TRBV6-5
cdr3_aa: CASSYARREETQYF
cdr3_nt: TGTGCCAGCAGTTACGCGAGGCGGGAAGAGACCCAGTACTTC

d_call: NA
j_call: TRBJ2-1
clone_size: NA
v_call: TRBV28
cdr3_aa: CASSFWGLNEQFF
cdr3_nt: TGTGCCAGCAGTTTCTGGGGACTGAATGAGCAGTTCTTC

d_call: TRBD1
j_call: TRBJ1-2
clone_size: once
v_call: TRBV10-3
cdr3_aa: CAIKNPRDRGAVNYGYTF
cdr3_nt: TGTGCCATCAAAAACCCCCGGGACAGGGGTGCGGTTAACTATGGCTACACCTTC

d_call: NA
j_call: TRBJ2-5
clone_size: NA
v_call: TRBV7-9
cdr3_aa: CASSPNSEGSQETQYF
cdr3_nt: TGTGCCAGCAGTCCTAATTCGGAGGGAAGTCAAGAGACCCAGTACTTC

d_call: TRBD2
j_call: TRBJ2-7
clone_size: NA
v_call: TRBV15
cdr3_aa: CATSPLAGSYEQYF
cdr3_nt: TGTGCCACCAGCCCCCTAGCGGGAAGCTACGAGCAGTACTTC

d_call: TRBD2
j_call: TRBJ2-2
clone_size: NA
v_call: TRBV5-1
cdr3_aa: CASSPGTSGVNTGELFF
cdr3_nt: TGCGCCAGCAGCCCTGGGACTAGCGGGGTGAACACCGGGGAGCTGTTTTTT

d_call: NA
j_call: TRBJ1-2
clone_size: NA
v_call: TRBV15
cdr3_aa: CATSRAMGANYGYIF
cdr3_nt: TGTGCCACCAGCAGAGCAATGGGTGCTAACTATGGCTACATCTTC